The 11 T cell receptor beta chains below all came from one sample that was sequenced in a study of T cells and Merkel cell carcinoma outcomes (TCRdb year 2020). Libraries came from the immunoSEQ multiplex PCR assay. Here the immuneACCESS table is served through TCRdb, limited to in-frame sequences with V and J called. Missing clones are a known gap in these copies; in checked studies unresolved V genes cover under half, and the rest lacks a known reason. The sample records 320 or so clones, 94% of which are singletons. Around 5% of the sample comes from the top ten. Sequencing input: tumor tissue from Merkel cell carcinoma. These receptors were collected from a human donor with Merkel cell carcinoma.

This chain joins TRBV7-9 and TRBJ1-1, with TRBD1 matching 9 bases. Germline trimming cut 6 bases from V and 3 bases from J; bases unmatched to any gene: 8. The CDR3 contains 15 residues. The germline CDR1 and CDR2 sequences are SEHNR and FQNEAQ (reference sequence). The CDR3 protein is CASRSGQGGDTEAFF. CDR3 sequence (DNA): TGTGCCAGCAGGTCGGGACAGGGCGGAGACACTGAAGCTTTCTTT.

The rearrangement joins TRBV2 to TRBJ1-5; D perhaps matches TRBD1 (6 bases). The germline V gene has CDR1 SNHLY and CDR2 FYNNEI. The V end was cut by 6 bases, the J end by 0 bases, with 15 bases between. This CDR3 is 16 amino acids long. DNA for the CDR3: TGTGCCAGCAGCCCGATGACAGGTTTTAGCAATCAGCCCCAGCATTTT. It translates to CASSPMTGFSNQPQHF. The variable domain in full, with the rest retrieved from reference TRBV2 and TRBJ1-5, is EPEVTQTPSHQVTQMGQEVILRCVPISNHLYFYWYRQILGQKVEFLVSFYNNEISEKSEIFDDQFSVERPDGSNFTLKIRSTKLEDSAMYFCASSPMTGFSNQPQHFGDGTRLSIL.

CDR3 sequence reads: CASSSGQGGNEQFF. DNA for the CDR3: TGCGCCAGCAGCTCGGGACAGGGTGGCAATGAGCAGTTCTTC. The chain links TRBV5-1 to TRBJ2-1; 9 bases align to TRBD1. V shed 3 bases, J shed 6 bases, and the junction held 4 bases outside the gene matches. The CDR3 spans 14 residues. Germline V gene sequence: CDR1 SGHRS, CDR2 YFSETQ.

V and J are TRBV18 and TRBJ1-3; maybe TRBD1 (5 bases). Germline V CDR1 and CDR2: KGHSH, LQKENI. Trimming left V 1 base short and J 1 base short, with 8 bases between. The CDR3 totals 15 residues. The CDR3 region has the DNA TGTGCCAGCTCACCACAGCAGGGTTCTGGAAACACCATATATTTT. Its translation is CASSPQQGSGNTIYF.

The chain joins TRBV18 to TRBJ1-1; TRBD1 matches at 10 bases. J was trimmed by 5 bases and V by 2 bases; bases with no gene match: 11. Germline assignment: CDR1 KGHSH and CDR2 LQKENI. The CDR3 has 17 residues. The CDR3 bases are TGTGCCAGCTCACCAAGACCTCGGCAGGGACAGGGGACTGAAGCTTTCTTT. The encoded protein is CASSPRPRQGQGTEAFF.

V gene TRBV29-1 combines with J gene TRBJ2-7, with 11 bases identical to TRBD1. The CDR3 sequence is 14 residues long. Unmatched junction bases numbered 10, after V lost 6 bases and J lost 6 bases. From germline, CDR1 is SQVTM and CDR2 ANQGSEA. DNA for the CDR3: TGCAGCGTAGGACTCGGGGGGACAGGGGGCGAGCAGTACTTC. This codes for CSVGLGGTGGEQYF.

V and J are TRBV28 and TRBJ2-3, with D unclear. CDR1 MDHEN and CDR2 SYDVKM come from the germline V gene. V lost 2 bases and J 4 bases, leaving 10 bases between the germline ends. The CDR3 runs 14 residues. The DNA of the CDR3 is TGTGCCAGCAGTTTAAACAGCCTGCCAGATACGCAGTATTTT. This gives the protein CASSLNSLPDTQYF.

The chain combines TRBV21-1 with TRBJ1-1; the D call of TRBD1 is as the table states it, not checked on the DNA. TRBV21-1 is recorded as a pseudogene. The CDR3 has 18 amino acids. The CDR3 here is CAIQGVHRAILVNTEAFF. The CDR3 DNA reads as TGTGCCATCCAGGGTGTCCATAGGGCCATTCTGGTGAACACTGAAGCTTTCTTT.

V is TRBV19 and J is TRBJ2-7, with 12 bases that match TRBD1. This CDR3 spans 14 amino acids. The germline V gene encodes CDR1 LNHDA and CDR2 SQIVND (reference sequence). J was trimmed by 5 bases and V by 4 bases; bases with no gene match: 3. CDR3 in DNA: TGTGCCAGTAGTACCGGGACAGGGGGCGACGAGCAGTACTTC. This sequence encodes CASSTGTGGDEQYF.

This clone showed up just once. The CDR3 DNA reads as TGTGCCAGCAGCGTAGCGGTCTATGGCTACACCTTC. Protein sequence: CASSVAVYGYTF. The gene calls are TRBV9 and TRBJ1-2, with no clear D. The germline V gene has CDR1 SGDLS and CDR2 YYNGEE. The CDR3 consists of 12 residues. Trimming took off 0 bases at V and 4 bases at J, with 4 bases between the two ends.

The rearrangement links TRBV2 to TRBJ2-5; D is tentatively TRBD1 or TRBD2 (5 bases each). Trimming left V 6 bases short and J 4 bases short, with 18 bases between. From germline, CDR1 is SNHLY and CDR2 FYNNEI. The CDR3 loop spans 15 amino acids. DNA of the CDR3: TGTGCCAGCAGCCCCACGAGGGTGGGACCAGAGACCCAGTACTTC. This gives the protein CASSPTRVGPETQYF.